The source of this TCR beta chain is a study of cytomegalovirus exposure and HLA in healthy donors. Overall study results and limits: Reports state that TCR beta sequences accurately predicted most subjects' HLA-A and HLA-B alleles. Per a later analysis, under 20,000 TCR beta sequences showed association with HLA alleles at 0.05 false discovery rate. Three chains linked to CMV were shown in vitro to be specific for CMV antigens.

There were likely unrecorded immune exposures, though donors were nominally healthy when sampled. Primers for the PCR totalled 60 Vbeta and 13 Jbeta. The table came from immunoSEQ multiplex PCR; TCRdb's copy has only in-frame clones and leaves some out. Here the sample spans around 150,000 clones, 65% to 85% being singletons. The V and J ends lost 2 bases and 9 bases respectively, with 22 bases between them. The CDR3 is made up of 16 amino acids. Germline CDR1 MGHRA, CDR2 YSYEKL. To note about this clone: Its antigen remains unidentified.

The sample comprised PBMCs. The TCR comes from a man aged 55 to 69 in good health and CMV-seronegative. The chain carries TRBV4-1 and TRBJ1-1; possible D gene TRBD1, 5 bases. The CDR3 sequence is CASSQPPRDPAGKAFF. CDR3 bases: TGCGCCAGCAGCCAACCACCACGCGATCCGGCAGGGAAAGCTTTCTTT.